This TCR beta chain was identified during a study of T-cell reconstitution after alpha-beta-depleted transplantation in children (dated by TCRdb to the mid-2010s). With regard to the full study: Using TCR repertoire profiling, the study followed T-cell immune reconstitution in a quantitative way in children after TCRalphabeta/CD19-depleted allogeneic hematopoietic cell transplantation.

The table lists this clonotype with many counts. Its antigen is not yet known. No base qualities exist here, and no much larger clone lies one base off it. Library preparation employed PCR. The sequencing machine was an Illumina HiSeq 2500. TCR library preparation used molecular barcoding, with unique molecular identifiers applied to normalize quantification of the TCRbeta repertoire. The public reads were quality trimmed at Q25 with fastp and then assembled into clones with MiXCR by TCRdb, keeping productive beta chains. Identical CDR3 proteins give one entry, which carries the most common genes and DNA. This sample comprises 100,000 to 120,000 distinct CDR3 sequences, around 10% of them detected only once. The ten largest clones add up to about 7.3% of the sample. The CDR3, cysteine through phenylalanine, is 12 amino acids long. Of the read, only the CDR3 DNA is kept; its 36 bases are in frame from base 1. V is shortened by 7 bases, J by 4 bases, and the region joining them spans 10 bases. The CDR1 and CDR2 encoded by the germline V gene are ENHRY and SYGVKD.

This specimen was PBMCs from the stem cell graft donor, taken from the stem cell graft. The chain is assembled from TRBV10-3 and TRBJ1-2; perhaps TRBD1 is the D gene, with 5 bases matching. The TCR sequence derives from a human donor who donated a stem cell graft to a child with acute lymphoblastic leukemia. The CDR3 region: CAITETAYGYTF. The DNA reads TGTGCCATCACCGAGACAGCCTATGGCTACACCTTC.